The present entry profiles one T cell receptor beta chain with its context. V trimming: 0 bases; J trimming: 2 bases; junction bases outside the gene matches: 6. The CDR3 contains 19 residues. CDR1 is MNHEY and CDR2 is SVGEGT in the germline V gene. This sample was included in a study of blood T cell repertoires in COVID-19. Study-wide background: Donors in the United States, Italy and Spain gave samples during acute or convalescent COVID-19. Sources were T cells, B-cell-depleted T cells, or PBMCs; the material itself was cDNA or gDNA.

TCRdb's copy holds only in-frame clones and misses some; the assay was immunoSEQ multiplex PCR. The repertoire consists of 150,000 to 180,000 clones, with approximately 80% occurring once and the leading ten covering roughly 29%. Input material: peripheral blood. The chain links TRBV6-2 or TRBV6-3 to TRBJ2-2, with 13 bases matching TRBD2. The origin of this receptor is a woman aged 55-70 years with acute or convalescent COVID-19. The CDR3 coding sequence is TGTGCCAGCAGTTACTCCACGAGACTAGCGGGGGGTAACACCGGGGAGCTGTTTTTT. The encoded protein is CASSYSTRLAGGNTGELFF.